This record looks at one T cell receptor (beta chain) sequence and its context. V was shortened by 7 bases and J by 0 bases, with 15 bases between the two germline ends. From germline, CDR1 is DFQATT and CDR2 SNEGSKA (reference sequence). The CDR3 extends over 14 amino acids. The sample belongs to a study of glioma-infiltrating T cells. TCR alpha and beta CDR3 regions were amplified from RNA using iRepertoire nested multiplex PCR. From the multiplex PCR reads, TCRdb called clonotypes with MiXCR, one entry per CDR3 protein. Of 44,000 or so distinct CDR3 sequences in the sample, approximately 20% were seen once.

The receptor was derived from a human donor with low-grade glioma or glioblastoma, undergoing nonglioma brain surgery, or in good health (not recorded which). The genes are TRBV20-1 and TRBJ1-1; D uncertain. Sample: glioma tissue, nonneoplastic brain tissue, or PBMCs (not recorded which). CDR3 DNA sequence: TGCAGTGGACGGGGATTAACGATGAACACTGAAGCTTTCTTT. Its translation is CSGRGLTMNTEAFF.